This record covers a single T cell receptor (beta chain). In the authors' workflow: With immunoSEQ giving junction-only sequences and no quality scores, filtering differed. Clones were sequenced by immunoSEQ multiplex PCR, and TCRdb holds only the in-frame ones, with some missing. The D gene and trimming were derived from the DNA, and the V and J assignments and clone size from that table. The repertoire holds a few million clones, around 93% seen once, with more than 1.5% in the top ten. This CDR3 has 17 amino acids. Germline V gives CDR1 GTSNPN, CDR2 SVGIG (reference sequence). The ends lost 2 bases at V and 6 bases at J; junction bases unmatched: 17. These data originate in a study of shared clonotypes between healthy human individuals. CD45RO-negative, CCR7-positively selected cells formed the naive CD8 fraction, excluding terminally differentiated effector memory CD45RA+ cells.

What was sequenced was naive CD8+ T cells from PBMCs. The chain links TRBV30 to TRBJ2-3; 7 nucleotides align to TRBD2. The TCR was taken from a young man in good health. Some clones in this sample may be carry-over from other donors' samples. The CDR3 DNA sequence: TGTGCCTGGAGTTCCGTACTTGAAGGGGAGGGCCGGGATACGCAGTATTTT. This translates into CAWSSVLEGEGRDTQYF.